These 30 T cell receptor beta chains were sequenced from one sample in a study of monozygotic twins with inflammatory bowel disease (dated by TCRdb to between 2019 and 2020). The protocol used for the library was 5' RACE. Sequencing took place on an Illumina HiSeq 2500. TCRdb reprocessed the sequencing reads and holds a single record per CDR3 protein sequence, with no DNA. The sample's own table lists 400,000 to 500,000 distinct CDR3 sequences. The top ten clonotypes cover 2% to 3% of the sample. Sequenced input: blood. The receptors derive from a human donor with ulcerative colitis or Crohn's disease, or a healthy co-twin of an affected twin (not recorded which).

The chain recombines TRBV25-1 with TRBJ1-1. CDR1 MGHDK and CDR2 SYGVNS come from the germline V gene. This CDR3 comprises 12 residues. CDR3: CASSAPFAEAFF.

The rearrangement uses TRBV27 and TRBJ2-7; TCRdb indicates TRBD2, and absent DNA this call remains unverified. Germline V gives CDR1 MNHEY, CDR2 SMNVEV (reference sequence). This CDR3 has 17 amino acids. CDR3 region: CASSLLRGLAGPNEQYF.

The V call is TRBV27, the J call TRBJ2-5. CDR1 is MNHEY, CDR2 SMNVEV, per germline (reference sequence). The length of the CDR3 is 14 residues. The CDR3 reads CASSPILGKETQYF.

J is TRBJ2-3 and V is TRBV14; with no DNA, the TCRdb D assignment of TRBD1 cannot be verified. Germline CDR1 is SGHDN and CDR2 is FVKESK. The CDR3 has 16 residues. Here the CDR3 reads CASSQAGDRLSIEQYF.

The CDR3 is CSAYNRGKNTEAFF. The chain employs TRBV20-1 and TRBJ1-1; TCRdb gives TRBD1 as the D gene, but with no DNA this cannot be confirmed. Germline V gene data show CDR1 as DFQATT and CDR2 as SNEGSKA (reference sequence). The CDR3 runs 14 residues.

This chain joins TRBV29-1 and TRBJ2-3. Germline values: CDR1 SQVTM, CDR2 ANQGSEA. This CDR3 region has 11 residues. CDR3 loop: CSVDLTDTQYF.

This sequence joins TRBV5-1 and TRBJ2-4; the D call from TCRdb, TRBD1, cannot be confirmed without DNA. The CDR3 has 15 residues. Per germline, CDR1 SGHRS and CDR2 YFSETQ. Here the CDR3 reads CASSLAQGGKNIQYF.

The chain joins TRBV6-2 or TRBV6-3 to TRBJ2-3. Germline lookup yields CDR1 MNHEY and CDR2 SVGEGT. The CDR3 length is 16 residues. This CDR3 is CASSTSRLHSTDTQYF.

The J gene is TRBJ2-2, the V gene TRBV12-3 or TRBV12-4. The CDR3 is made up of 13 amino acids. This CDR3 reads CASSFARTGELFF.

The genes are TRBV14 and TRBJ2-7; TCRdb's D gene call, TRBD1, goes unchecked for lack of DNA. Germline values: CDR1 SGHDN, CDR2 FVKESK. There are 15 residues in the CDR3. The CDR3 sequence: CASSQYHGRGYEQYF.

The chain uses TRBV3-1 and TRBJ2-7; TCRdb outputs TRBD2, but without DNA this stays unchecked. Germline loops: CDR1 LGHDT, CDR2 YNNKEL (reference sequence). This CDR3 has 14 residues. CDR3 sequence: CASSPGAGVWEQFF.

This chain joins TRBV20-1 and TRBJ2-1; the TCRdb D gene call, TRBD2, has no DNA to confirm it. The CDR3 is 13 amino acids. Germline CDR1 reads DFQATT; CDR2 reads SNEGSKA (reference sequence). This CDR3 is CSAVGLAGHEQFF.

The genes are TRBV6-6 and TRBJ2-5. CDR3 size: 14 residues. Per germline, CDR1 MNHNY and CDR2 SVGAGI (reference sequence). The CDR3 is CASSYVNSQETQYF.

The chain carries TRBV11-1 and TRBJ2-1; TCRdb indicates TRBD2, and absent DNA this call remains unverified. The CDR3 contains 17 residues. Germline CDR1 SGHAT, CDR2 FQDESV (reference sequence). This chain's CDR3 is CATNDRIGTGSYNEQFF.

J is TRBJ1-1 and V is TRBV5-1. The V gene's germline CDR1 is SGHRS and CDR2 YFSETQ. The CDR3 totals 12 residues. The CDR3 loop is CASSLPNTEAFF.

The chain has TRBV5-1 and TRBJ2-2. The CDR3 is 13 amino acids. Germline V CDR1 and CDR2: SGHRS, YFSETQ. CDR3 protein: CASSLQDTGELFF.

The genes are TRBV12-3 or TRBV12-4 and TRBJ2-7; the D call of TRBD1 rests on TCRdb alone, since no DNA is present to check it. The CDR3 contains 14 residues. CDR3 protein: CASSFHRGTYEQYF.

The V call is TRBV3-1, the J call TRBJ2-3. Germline V CDR1 and CDR2: LGHDT, YNNKEL (reference sequence). The CDR3 length is 14 residues. This chain's CDR3 is CASSQEILTDTQYF.

This chain joins TRBV7-7 and TRBJ2-1; there is no DNA to check the TCRdb D call of TRBD2. The CDR3 has 16 residues. CDR1 and CDR2 from the germline V gene are SSHAT and FNYEAQ (reference sequence). The CDR3 is CASSLGPGGADNEQFF.

The rearrangement joins TRBV27 to TRBJ1-4. The CDR3 extends over 17 amino acids. The germline CDR1 and CDR2 sequences are MNHEY and SMNVEV (reference sequence). Here the CDR3 reads CASSFAGSSSTNEKLFF.

J is TRBJ2-7 and V is TRBV6-6; TCRdb proposes TRBD2, but this gene call is untestable without DNA. From germline, CDR1 is MNHNY and CDR2 SVGAGI (reference sequence). The CDR3 length is 14 residues. CDR3: CASSYDPRGYEQYF.

This chain uses TRBV20-1 with TRBJ2-1; TCRdb's D call, TRBD1, is unchecked because there is no DNA. Germline CDR1 and CDR2: DFQATT and SNEGSKA (reference sequence). This CDR3 has 13 residues. The CDR3 loop reads CSARGERGEFRFF.

The V call is TRBV12-3 or TRBV12-4, the J call TRBJ2-7; TCRdb's D call of TRBD1 is untestable without DNA. This CDR3 contains 14 residues. The CDR3 loop is CASSPQDLAYEQYF.

The genes are TRBV5-1 and TRBJ1-1. Germline V CDR1 and CDR2: SGHRS, YFSETQ. The length of the CDR3 is 15 residues. The CDR3 spells CASSSLPGLNTGAFF.

The genes are TRBV2 and TRBJ2-5; lacking DNA, the TRBD2 call made by TCRdb goes unchecked. This CDR3 is built from 16 residues. Germline CDR1 is SNHLY and CDR2 is FYNNEI. The CDR3 is CASRRKAGGRLETQYF.

This chain uses TRBV20-1 with TRBJ1-5; the TCRdb call, TRBD1, lacks DNA for checking. The CDR3 loop spans 13 amino acids. Looked up from germline, CDR1 is DFQATT and CDR2 is SNEGSKA (reference sequence). CDR3 amino acids: CSAFTGYNQPQHF.

The J gene is TRBJ1-1, the V gene TRBV11-3; TCRdb's assignment of TRBD1 cannot be checked, as there is no DNA. CDR3 length: 13 residues. Germline CDR1 is SGHNT and CDR2 is YENEEA. The CDR3 loop reads CASSETGFTEAFF.

The chain has TRBV21-1 and TRBJ1-2; TCRdb proposes TRBD1, but this gene call is untestable without DNA. TRBV21-1 is a pseudogene segment. CDR3 length: 15 amino acids. CDR3 region: CASWDSTLYLYGYTF.

The genes are TRBV20-1 and TRBJ2-1; TCRdb designates TRBD2, a call that cannot be tested without DNA. This CDR3 comprises 13 residues. In germline, CDR1 is DFQATT, CDR2 SNEGSKA (reference sequence). The CDR3 protein is CSVMTSNHNEQFF.

The chain employs TRBV9 and TRBJ1-2. The CDR3 loop spans 12 amino acids. Germline CDR1 SGDLS, CDR2 YYNGEE. This CDR3 reads CASMRTNYGYTF.